These 5 T cell receptor beta chains share one sample of origin, sequenced in a study of blood T cell repertoires in COVID-19. Clones were read by immunoSEQ multiplex PCR, and TCRdb kept only the in-frame ones, dropping some. The sample contains 250,000 to 300,000 clones, more than 70% of which appear only once. The sequenced sample was peripheral blood. The receptors originated from a woman in her 40s who had recovered from COVID-19.

V and J are TRBV29-1 and TRBJ1-1, with 8 bases that match TRBD1. J gave up 1 base and V 5 bases, and 12 bases lay outside the gene matches. Germline V lookup: CDR1 SQVTM, CDR2 ANQGSEA. The CDR3 is made up of 16 amino acids. The DNA of the CDR3 is TGCAGCGTTAAACCTTGGACAGGGCCAAAGAACACTGAAGCTTTCTTT. Encoded protein: CSVKPWTGPKNTEAFF.

This chain uses TRBV20-1 with TRBJ2-7; D is possibly TRBD1 (5 bases). V shed 1 base and J shed 6 bases, with 7 bases lying between them. Germline CDR1 DFQATT, CDR2 SNEGSKA (reference sequence). This CDR3 region has 11 residues. The CDR3 bases are TGCAGTGCTAGAGGACAGTCCGAGCAGTACTTC. This gives the protein CSARGQSEQYF.

This clone came up once. The rearrangement uses TRBV29-1 and TRBJ2-7; the match to TRBD1 covers 8 bases. Germline V gene sequence: CDR1 SQVTM, CDR2 ANQGSEA. The CDR3 is made up of 11 amino acids. The J segment lost 10 bases and the V segment lost 6 bases, leaving 8 bases of the junction unmatched. CDR3 amino acids: CSVPGQGGQYF. In DNA, the CDR3 is TGCAGCGTCCCCGGACAGGGCGGTCAGTACTTC.

The V call is TRBV19, the J call TRBJ2-7, with 8 bases lining up with TRBD2. After removal of 7 bases from V and 0 bases from J, the junction contained 11 bases not matched to a gene. CDR1 and CDR2 from the germline V gene are LNHDA and SQIVND (reference sequence). There are 16 residues in the CDR3. CDR3 sequence reads: CASTVRAGGHSYEQYF. Here the CDR3 DNA reads TGTGCCAGTACGGTGCGGGCGGGAGGCCACTCCTACGAGCAGTACTTC.

The chain employs TRBV5-1 and TRBJ1-2, with D perhaps TRBD1 (5 bases). This CDR3 region has 17 residues. V gave up 4 bases and J gave up 4 bases, with 23 bases separating them. Per germline, CDR1 SGHRS and CDR2 YFSETQ. CDR3 DNA sequence: TGCGCCAGCAGCCCGCAAATTGGGGCAGGATGGGCCTATGGCTACACCTTC. Translation gives CASSPQIGAGWAYGYTF.